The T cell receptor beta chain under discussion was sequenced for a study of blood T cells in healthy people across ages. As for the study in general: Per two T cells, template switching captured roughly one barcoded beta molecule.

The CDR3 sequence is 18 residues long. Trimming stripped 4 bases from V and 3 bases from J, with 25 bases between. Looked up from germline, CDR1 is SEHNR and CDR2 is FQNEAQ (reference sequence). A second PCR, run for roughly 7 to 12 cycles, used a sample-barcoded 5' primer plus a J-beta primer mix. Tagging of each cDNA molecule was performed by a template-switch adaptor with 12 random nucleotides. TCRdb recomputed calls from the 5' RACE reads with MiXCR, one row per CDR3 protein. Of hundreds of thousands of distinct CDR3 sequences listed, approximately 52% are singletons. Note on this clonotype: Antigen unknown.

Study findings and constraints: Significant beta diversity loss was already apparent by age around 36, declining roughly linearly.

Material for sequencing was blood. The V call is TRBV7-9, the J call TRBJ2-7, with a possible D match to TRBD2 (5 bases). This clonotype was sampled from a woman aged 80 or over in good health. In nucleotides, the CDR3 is TGTGCCAGCAGCTGGGAGATAGCTCTCTCTACTTCGCGCTACGAGCAGTACTTC. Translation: CASSWEIALSTSRYEQYF.